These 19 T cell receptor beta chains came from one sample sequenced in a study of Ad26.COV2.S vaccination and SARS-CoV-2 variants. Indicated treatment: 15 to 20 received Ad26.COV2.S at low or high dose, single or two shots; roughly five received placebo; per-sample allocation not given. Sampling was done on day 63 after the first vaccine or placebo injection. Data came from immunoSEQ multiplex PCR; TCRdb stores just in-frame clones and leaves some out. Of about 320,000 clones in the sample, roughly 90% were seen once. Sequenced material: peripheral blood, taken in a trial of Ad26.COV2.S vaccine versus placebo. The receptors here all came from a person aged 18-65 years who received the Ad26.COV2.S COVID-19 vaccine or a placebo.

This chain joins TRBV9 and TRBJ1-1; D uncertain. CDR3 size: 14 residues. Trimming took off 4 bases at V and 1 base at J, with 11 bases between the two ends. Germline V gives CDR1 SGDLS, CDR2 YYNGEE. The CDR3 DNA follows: TGTGCCAGCAGCTTCGGACGCAAGAACACTGAAGCTTTCTTT. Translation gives CASSFGRKNTEAFF.

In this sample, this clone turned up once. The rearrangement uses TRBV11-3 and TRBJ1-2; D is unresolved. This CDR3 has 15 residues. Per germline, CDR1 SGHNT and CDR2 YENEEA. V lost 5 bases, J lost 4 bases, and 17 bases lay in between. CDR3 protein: CASSHRVEASYGYTF. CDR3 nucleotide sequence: TGTGCCAGCAGCCATAGGGTCGAGGCTAGCTATGGCTACACCTTC. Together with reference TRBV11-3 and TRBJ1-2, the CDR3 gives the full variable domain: EAGVVQSPRYKIIEKKQPVAFWCNPISGHNTLYWYLQNLGQGPELLIRYENEEAVDDSQLPKDRFSAERLKGVDSTLKIQPAELGDSAVYLCASSHRVEASYGYTFGSGTRLTVV.

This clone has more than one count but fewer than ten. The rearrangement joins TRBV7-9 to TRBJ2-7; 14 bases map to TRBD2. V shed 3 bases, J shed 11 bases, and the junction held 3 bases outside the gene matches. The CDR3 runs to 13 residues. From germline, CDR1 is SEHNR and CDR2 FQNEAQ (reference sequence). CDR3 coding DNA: TGTGCCAGCAGCTTGGGACTAGCGGGAGAGGAGTACGTC. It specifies CASSLGLAGEEYV.

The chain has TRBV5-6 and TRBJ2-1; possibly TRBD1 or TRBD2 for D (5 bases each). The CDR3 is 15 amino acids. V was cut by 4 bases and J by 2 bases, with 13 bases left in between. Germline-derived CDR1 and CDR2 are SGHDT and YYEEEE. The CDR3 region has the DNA TGTGCCAGCAGCGCCGGGACGGACCCCTACAATGAGCAGTTCTTC. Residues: CASSAGTDPYNEQFF.

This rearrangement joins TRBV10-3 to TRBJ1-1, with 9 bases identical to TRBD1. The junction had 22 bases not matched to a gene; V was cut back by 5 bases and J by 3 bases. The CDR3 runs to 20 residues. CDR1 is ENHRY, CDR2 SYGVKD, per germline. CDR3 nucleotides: TGTGCCATCAGTTTTCCCCCCGGGACAGGGTTTGAGGATCCACACACTGAAGCTTTCTTT. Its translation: CAISFPPGTGFEDPHTEAFF.

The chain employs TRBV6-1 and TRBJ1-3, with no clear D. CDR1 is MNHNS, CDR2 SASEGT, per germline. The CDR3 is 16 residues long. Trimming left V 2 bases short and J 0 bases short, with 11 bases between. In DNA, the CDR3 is TGTGCCAGCAGTGAAAATCCCCAAGACTCTGGAAACACCATATATTTT. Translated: CASSENPQDSGNTIYF.

CDR3 residues: CASSEGLSVSTDTQYF. CDR3 sequence (DNA): TGTGCCAGCAGTGAAGGTTTGAGCGTGAGCACAGATACGCAGTATTTT. The chain recombines TRBV6-1 with TRBJ2-3; D not certain. The CDR3 has 16 amino acids. The germline gives CDR1 MNHNS, CDR2 SASEGT. Trimming took 1 base from V and 0 from J, leaving 11 bases between them.

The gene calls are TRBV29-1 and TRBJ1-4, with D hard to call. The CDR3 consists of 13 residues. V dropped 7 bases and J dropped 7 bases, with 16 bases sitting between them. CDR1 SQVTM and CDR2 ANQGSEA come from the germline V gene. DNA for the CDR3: TGCAGCGCTTGGGCCCCCCAAGGTGAAAAACTGTTTTTT. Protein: CSAWAPQGEKLFF.

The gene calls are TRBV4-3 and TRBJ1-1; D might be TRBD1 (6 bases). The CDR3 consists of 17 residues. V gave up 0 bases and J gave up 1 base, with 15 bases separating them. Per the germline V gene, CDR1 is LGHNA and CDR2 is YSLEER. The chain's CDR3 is CASSQEGGLGRNTEAFF. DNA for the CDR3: TGCGCCAGCAGCCAAGAAGGGGGGCTAGGACGGAACACTGAAGCTTTCTTT.

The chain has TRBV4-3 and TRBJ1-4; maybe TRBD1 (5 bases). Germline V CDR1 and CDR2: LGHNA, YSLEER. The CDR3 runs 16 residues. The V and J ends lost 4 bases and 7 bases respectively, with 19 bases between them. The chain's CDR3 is CASSPYIGAYGEKLFF. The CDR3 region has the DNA TGCGCCAGCAGCCCATACATCGGGGCGTACGGTGAAAAACTGTTTTTT.

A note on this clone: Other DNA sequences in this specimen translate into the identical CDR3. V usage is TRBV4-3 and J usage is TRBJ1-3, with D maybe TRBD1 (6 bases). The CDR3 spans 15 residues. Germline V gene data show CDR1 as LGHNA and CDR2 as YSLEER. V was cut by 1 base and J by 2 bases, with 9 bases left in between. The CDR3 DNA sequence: TGCGCCAGCAGCCAAGTGCAGGGGCCTGGAAACACCATATATTTT. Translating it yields CASSQVQGPGNTIYF.

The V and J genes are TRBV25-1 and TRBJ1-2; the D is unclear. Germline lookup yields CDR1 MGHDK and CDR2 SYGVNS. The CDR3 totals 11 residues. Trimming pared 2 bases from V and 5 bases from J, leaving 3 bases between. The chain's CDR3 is CASSEDYGYTF. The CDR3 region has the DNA TGTGCCAGCAGTGAAGATTATGGCTACACCTTC.

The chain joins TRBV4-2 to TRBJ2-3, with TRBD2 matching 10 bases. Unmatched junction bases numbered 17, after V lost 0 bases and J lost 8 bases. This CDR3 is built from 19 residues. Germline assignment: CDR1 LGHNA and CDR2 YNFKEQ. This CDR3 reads CASSQEDFSGLASLGTQYF. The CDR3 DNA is TGTGCCAGCAGCCAAGAGGACTTTTCGGGACTAGCGTCCTTGGGTACGCAGTATTTT.

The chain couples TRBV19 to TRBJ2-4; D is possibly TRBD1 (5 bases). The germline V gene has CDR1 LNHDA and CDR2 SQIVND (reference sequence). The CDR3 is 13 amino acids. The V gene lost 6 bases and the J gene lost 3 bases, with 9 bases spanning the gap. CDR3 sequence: CASRETDKNIQYF. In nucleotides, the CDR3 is TGTGCCAGTAGGGAGACAGACAAAAACATTCAGTACTTC.

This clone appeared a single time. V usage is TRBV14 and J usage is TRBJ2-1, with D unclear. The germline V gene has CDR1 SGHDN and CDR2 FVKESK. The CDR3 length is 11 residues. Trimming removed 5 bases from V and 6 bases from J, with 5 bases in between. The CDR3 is CASSIGNEQFF. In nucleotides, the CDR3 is TGTGCCAGCAGCATCGGCAATGAGCAGTTCTTC.

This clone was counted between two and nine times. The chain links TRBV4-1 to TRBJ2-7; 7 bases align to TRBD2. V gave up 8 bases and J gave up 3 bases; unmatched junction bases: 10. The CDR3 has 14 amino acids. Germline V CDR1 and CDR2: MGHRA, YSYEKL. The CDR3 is CASSPVGGFYEQYF. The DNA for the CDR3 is TGCGCCAGCTCCCCGGTGGGGGGGTTCTACGAGCAGTACTTC.

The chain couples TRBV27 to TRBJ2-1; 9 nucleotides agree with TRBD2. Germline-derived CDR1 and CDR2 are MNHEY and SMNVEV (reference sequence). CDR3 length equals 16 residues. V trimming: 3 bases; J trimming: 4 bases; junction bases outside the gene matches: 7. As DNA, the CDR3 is TGTGCCAGCAGTTTCTTGCTAGCGGGGACTTACAATGAGCAGTTCTTC. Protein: CASSFLLAGTYNEQFF.

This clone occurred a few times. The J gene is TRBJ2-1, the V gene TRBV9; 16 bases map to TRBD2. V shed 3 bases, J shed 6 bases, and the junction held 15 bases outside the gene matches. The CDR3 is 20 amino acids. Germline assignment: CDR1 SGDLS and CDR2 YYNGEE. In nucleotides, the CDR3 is TGTGCCAGCAGCGCCGGGACTAGCGGGGGGGCCGGTTCTAAGGTCAATGAGCAGTTCTTC. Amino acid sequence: CASSAGTSGGAGSKVNEQFF.

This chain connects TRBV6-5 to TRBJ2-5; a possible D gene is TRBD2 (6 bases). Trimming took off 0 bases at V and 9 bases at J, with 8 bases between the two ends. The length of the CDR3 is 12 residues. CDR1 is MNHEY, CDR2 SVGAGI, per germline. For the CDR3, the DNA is TGTGCCAGCAGTTACTCGGGGGAGGCCCAGTACTTC. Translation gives CASSYSGEAQYF.